The T cell receptor (beta chain) described here comes from a study of blood T cell repertoires in COVID-19. The repertoire was sequenced with immunoSEQ multiplex PCR; TCRdb's copy has only in-frame clones and lacks some. This sample yields 160,000 or so clones, of which roughly 87% are seen a single time; 3.9% belongs to the top ten. The CDR3 length is 16 residues. The germline V gene encodes CDR1 SGHNT and CDR2 YYREEE (reference sequence). V lost 4 bases and J 7 bases, leaving 23 bases between the germline ends. This rearrangement joins TRBV5-4 to TRBJ2-5; D may be TRBD2 (5 bases). This receptor was obtained from an older woman who had recovered from COVID-19. Sequencing was performed on peripheral blood. The CDR3 DNA sequence: TGTGCCAGCAGCCCCGTGGACCTCCGGGCCGGAGGGACCCAGTACTTC. As protein: CASSPVDLRAGGTQYF. Supplemented by reference TRBV5-4 and TRBJ2-5, the full variable domain reads ETGVTQSPTHLIKTRGQQVTLRCSSQSGHNTVSWYQQALGQGPQFIFQYYREEENGRGNFPPRFSGLQFPNYSSELNVNALELDDSALYLCASSPVDLRAGGTQYFGPGTRLLVL.